This T cell receptor (beta chain) was retrieved from a study of technical replicates of blood from several donors. Method: immunoSEQ multiplex PCR; TCRdb's copy keeps in-frame clones and lacks some. The sample shows approximately 79,000 clones, 95% of them seen only once. The V and J ends lost 6 bases and 4 bases, in that order; junction bases with no gene match: 7. Germline values: CDR1 MNHNS, CDR2 SASEGT. There are 14 residues in the CDR3. The chain is built from TRBV6-1 and TRBJ2-3, with 7 bases matching TRBD2. The sample consisted of T cells isolated from PBMCs. The clonotype comes from a human donor in good health. In DNA, the CDR3 is TGTGCCAGCAGCCCTATTGCGGGGGCAGATACGCAGTATTTT. The encoded protein is CASSPIAGADTQYF.